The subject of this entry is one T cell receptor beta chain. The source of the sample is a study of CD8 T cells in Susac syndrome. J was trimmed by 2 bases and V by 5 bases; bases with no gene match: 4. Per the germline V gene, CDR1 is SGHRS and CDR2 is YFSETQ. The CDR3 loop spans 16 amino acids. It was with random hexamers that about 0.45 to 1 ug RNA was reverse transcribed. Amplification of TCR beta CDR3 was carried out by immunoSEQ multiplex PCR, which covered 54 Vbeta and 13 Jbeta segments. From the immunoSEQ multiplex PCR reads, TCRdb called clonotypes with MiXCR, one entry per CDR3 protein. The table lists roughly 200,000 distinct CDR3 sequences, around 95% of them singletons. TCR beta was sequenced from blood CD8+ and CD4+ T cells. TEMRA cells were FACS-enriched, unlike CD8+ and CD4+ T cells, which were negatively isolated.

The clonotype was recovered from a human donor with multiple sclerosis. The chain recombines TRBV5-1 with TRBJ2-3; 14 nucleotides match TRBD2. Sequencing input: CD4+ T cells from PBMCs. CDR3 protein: CASSRLAGGDTDTQYF. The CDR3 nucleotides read TGCGCCAGCAGTCGACTAGCGGGGGGGGACACAGATACGCAGTATTTT. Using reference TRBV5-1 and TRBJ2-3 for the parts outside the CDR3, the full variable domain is KAGVTQTPRYLIKTRGQQVTLSCSPISGHRSVSWYQQTPGQGLQFLFEYFSETQRNKGNFPGRFSGRQFSNSRSEMNVSTLELGDSALYLCASSRLAGGDTDTQYFGPGTRLTVL.